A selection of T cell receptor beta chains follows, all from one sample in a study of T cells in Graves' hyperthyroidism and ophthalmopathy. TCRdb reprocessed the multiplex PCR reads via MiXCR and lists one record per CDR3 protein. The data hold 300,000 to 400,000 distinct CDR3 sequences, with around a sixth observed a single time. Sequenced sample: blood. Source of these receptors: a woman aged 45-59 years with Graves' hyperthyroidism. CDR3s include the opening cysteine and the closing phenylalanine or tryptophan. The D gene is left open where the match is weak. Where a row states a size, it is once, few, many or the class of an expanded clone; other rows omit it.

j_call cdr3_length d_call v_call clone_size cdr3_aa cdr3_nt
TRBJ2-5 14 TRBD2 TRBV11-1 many CASRGGPYEGAQYF TGTGCCAGCCGGGGGGGACCCTACGAAGGGGCCCAGTACTTC
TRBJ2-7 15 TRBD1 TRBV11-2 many CASSPQGGSSYEQYF TGTGCCAGCAGCCCACAAGGGGGCTCCTCCTACGAGCAGTACTTC
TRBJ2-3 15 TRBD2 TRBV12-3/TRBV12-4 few CASTRKRGTTDTQYF TGTGCCAGCACCCGTAAGCGGGGGACCACAGATACGCAGTATTTT
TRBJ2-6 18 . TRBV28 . CASSLFPIDEPGANVLTF TGTGCCAGCAGTTTGTTCCCTATCGATGAGCCTGGGGCCAACGTCCTGACTTTC
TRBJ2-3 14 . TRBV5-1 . CASSSGGVTDTQYF TGCGCCAGCAGTTCAGGGGGGGTCACAGATACGCAGTATTTT
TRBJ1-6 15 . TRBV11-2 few CASSLGDTYNSPLHF TGTGCCAGCAGCTTAGGTGACACCTATAATTCACCCCTCCACTTT
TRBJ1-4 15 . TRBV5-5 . CASSYTIEGGEKLFF TGTGCCAGCAGCTATACCATAGAGGGTGGCGAAAAACTGTTTTTT
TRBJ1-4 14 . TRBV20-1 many CSAREGLTNEKLFF TGCAGTGCTAGAGAGGGATTGACTAATGAAAAACTGTTTTTT
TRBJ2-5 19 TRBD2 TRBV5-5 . CASSSPPGRGGGKQETQYF TGTGCCAGCAGCTCCCCTCCTGGGCGGGGGGGCGGAAAACAAGAGACCCAGTACTTC
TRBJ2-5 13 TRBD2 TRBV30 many CAWRGEGRETQYF TGTGCCTGGAGGGGGGAGGGAAGAGAGACCCAGTACTTC
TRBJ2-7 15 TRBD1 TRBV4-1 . CASSQGGQGTYEQYF TGCGCCAGCAGCCAGGGGGGACAGGGGACCTACGAGCAGTACTTC
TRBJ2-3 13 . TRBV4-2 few CASSQGIGDTQYF TGTGCCAGCAGCCAAGGAATCGGAGATACGCAGTATTTT
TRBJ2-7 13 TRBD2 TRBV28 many CASSITSAYEQYF TGTGCCAGCAGCATCACTAGCGCATACGAGCAGTACTTC
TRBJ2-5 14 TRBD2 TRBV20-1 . CSAVGTSLLETQYF TGCAGTGCAGTAGGGACTAGTTTGCTGGAGACCCAGTACTTC
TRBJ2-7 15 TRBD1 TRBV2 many CASSPGTGGFYEQYF TGTGCCAGCAGCCCCGGGACAGGGGGCTTTTACGAGCAGTACTTC
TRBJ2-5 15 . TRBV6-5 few CASSYGRGREETQYF TGTGCCAGCAGTTACGGGAGGGGGCGAGAAGAGACCCAGTACTTC
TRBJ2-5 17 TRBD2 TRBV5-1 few CASSRMLRGVIQETQYF TGCGCCAGCAGCCGGATGCTACGGGGGGTGATACAAGAGACCCAGTACTTC
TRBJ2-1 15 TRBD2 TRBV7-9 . CASSFGLAGNNEQFF TGTGCCAGCAGCTTCGGATTAGCGGGGAACAATGAGCAGTTCTTC
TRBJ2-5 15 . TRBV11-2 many CASSSAGRGQETQYF TGTGCCAGCAGCTCGGCCGGAAGGGGGCAAGAGACCCAGTACTTC
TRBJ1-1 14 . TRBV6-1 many CASNEAVRPAEAFF TGTGCCAGCAATGAGGCAGTGCGTCCCGCTGAAGCTTTCTTT
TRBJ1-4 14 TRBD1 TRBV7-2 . CASSLVRGDEKLFF TGTGCCAGCAGCTTAGTCAGGGGGGACGAAAAACTGTTTTTT
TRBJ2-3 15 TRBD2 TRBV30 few CAWSVLAGATDTQYF TGTGCCTGGAGTGTCCTAGCGGGGGCCACAGATACGCAGTATTTT
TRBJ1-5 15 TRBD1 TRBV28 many CASSSGGQGNQPQHF TGTGCCAGCAGTTCCGGCGGACAGGGAAATCAGCCCCAGCATTTT
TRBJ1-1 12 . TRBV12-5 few CASGLIAAGAFF TGTGCTAGTGGTTTGATCGCCGCCGGAGCTTTCTTT
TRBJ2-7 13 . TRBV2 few CASSGPGGYEQHF TGTGCCAGCAGCGGGCCCGGTGGCTACGAGCAGCACTTC
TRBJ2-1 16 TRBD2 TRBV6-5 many CASSYRGLAGDNEQFF TGTGCCAGCAGTTACAGGGGACTAGCGGGAGACAATGAGCAGTTCTTC